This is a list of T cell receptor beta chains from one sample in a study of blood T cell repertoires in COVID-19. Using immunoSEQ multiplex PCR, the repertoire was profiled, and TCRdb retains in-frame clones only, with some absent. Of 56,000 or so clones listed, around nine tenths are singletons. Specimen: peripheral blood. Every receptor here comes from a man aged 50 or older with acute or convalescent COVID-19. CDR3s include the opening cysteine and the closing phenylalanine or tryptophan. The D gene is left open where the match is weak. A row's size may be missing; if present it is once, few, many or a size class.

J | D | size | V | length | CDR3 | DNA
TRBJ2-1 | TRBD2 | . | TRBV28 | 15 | CASSPLSGRANEQFF | TGTGCCAGCAGTCCTCTTAGCGGGAGGGCCAATGAGCAGTTCTTC
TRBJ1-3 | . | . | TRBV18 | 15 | CASSPQTGRRNTIYF | TGTGCCAGCTCACCGCAGACAGGTCGAAGAAACACCATATATTTT
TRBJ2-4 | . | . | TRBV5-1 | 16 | CASSLGDFGAKNIQYF | TGCGCCAGCAGCTTAGGGGACTTTGGAGCCAAAAACATTCAGTACTTC
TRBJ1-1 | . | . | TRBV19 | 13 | CASSLGSNTEAFF | TGTGCCAGTAGTTTGGGCAGCAACACTGAAGCTTTCTTT
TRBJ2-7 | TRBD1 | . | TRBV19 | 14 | CASSIVDRVGEQYF | TGTGCCAGTAGTATAGTGGACAGGGTGGGCGAGCAGTACTTC
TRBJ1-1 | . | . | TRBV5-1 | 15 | CASSLVPLGDTEAFF | TGCGCCAGCAGCTTGGTACCGCTCGGGGACACTGAAGCTTTCTTT
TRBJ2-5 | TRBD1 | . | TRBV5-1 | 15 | CASSLGTGRIETQYF | TGCGCCAGCAGCTTGGGGACAGGGAGGATTGAGACCCAGTACTTC
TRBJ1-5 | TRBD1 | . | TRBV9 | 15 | CASSVGQDHNQPQHF | TGTGCCAGCAGCGTGGGACAGGACCACAATCAGCCCCAGCATTTT
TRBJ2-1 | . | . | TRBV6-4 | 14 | CASQIESSYNEQFF | TGTGCCAGCCAAATTGAGAGCTCCTACAATGAGCAGTTCTTC
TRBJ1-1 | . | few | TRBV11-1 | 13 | CASSFGGYTEAFF | TGTGCCAGCAGCTTCGGGGGATACACTGAAGCTTTCTTT
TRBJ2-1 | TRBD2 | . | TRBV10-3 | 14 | CAIDAGTSNNEQFF | TGTGCCATCGACGCCGGGACTAGTAACAATGAGCAGTTCTTC
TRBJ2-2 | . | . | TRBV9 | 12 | CASSVGGGELFF | TGTGCCAGCAGCGTAGGAGGGGGGGAGCTGTTTTTT
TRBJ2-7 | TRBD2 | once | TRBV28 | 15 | CASRPTSGRAYEQYF | TGTGCCAGCAGACCAACTAGCGGCAGAGCCTACGAGCAGTACTTC
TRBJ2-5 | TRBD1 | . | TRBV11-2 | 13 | CASSRDREETQYF | TGTGCCAGCAGCCGGGACAGGGAAGAGACCCAGTACTTC
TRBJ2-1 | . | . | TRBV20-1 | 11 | CSASVRHEQFF | TGCAGTGCTAGCGTGCGCCATGAGCAGTTCTTC
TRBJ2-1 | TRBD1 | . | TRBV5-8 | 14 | CASSTGQSYNEQFF | TGTGCCAGCAGCACGGGACAGTCCTACAATGAGCAGTTCTTC
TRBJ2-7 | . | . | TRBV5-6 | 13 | CASSTTGNYEQYF | TGTGCCAGCAGCACGACCGGGAACTACGAGCAGTACTTC
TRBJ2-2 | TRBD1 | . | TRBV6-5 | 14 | CASSYTDRAGELFF | TGTGCCAGCAGTTACACCGACAGGGCGGGGGAGCTGTTTTTT
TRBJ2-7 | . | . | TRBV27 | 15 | CASRWSGAGTYEQYF | TGTGCCAGCAGGTGGTCTGGGGCCGGAACCTACGAGCAGTACTTC
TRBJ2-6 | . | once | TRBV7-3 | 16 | CASSLNSGSGANVLTF | TGTGCCAGCAGCTTAAATTCGGGGTCTGGGGCCAACGTCCTGACTTTC
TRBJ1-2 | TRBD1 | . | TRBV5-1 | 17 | CASSPYAGQGAGYGYTF | TGCGCCAGCAGCCCCTACGCCGGACAGGGGGCTGGCTATGGTTACACCTTC
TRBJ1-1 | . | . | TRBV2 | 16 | CASSERGSFANTEAFF | TGTGCCAGCAGTGAAAGGGGATCCTTTGCGAACACTGAAGCTTTCTTT
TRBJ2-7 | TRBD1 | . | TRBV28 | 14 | CASRRTGGSYEQYF | TGTGCCAGCAGACGGACAGGGGGGAGCTACGAGCAGTACTTC
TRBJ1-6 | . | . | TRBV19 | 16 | CASSIRSGISNSPLHF | TGTGCCAGTAGTATACGGTCAGGGATTTCGAATTCACCCCTCCACTTT